This TCR beta chain was obtained from a study of blood T cell repertoires in COVID-19. At the level of the study: PBMCs, B-cell-depleted T cells, or T cells were the source of the cDNA or gDNA that made up the material.

The repertoire was sequenced with immunoSEQ multiplex PCR; TCRdb's copy has only in-frame clones and lacks some. The table has roughly 180,000 clones, approximately 82% seen once. The CDR3 runs 18 residues. From germline, CDR1 is MGHRA and CDR2 YSYEKL. V lost 4 bases to trimming and J lost 6 bases; unmatched junction nucleotides: 11. The V call is TRBV4-1, the J call TRBJ2-1; TRBD2 matches 14 bases. The sequencing input was peripheral blood. The origin of this receptor is a woman aged 80 or over with active or convalescent COVID-19. CDR3 protein: CASSRTGTSGSWVNEQFF. The CDR3 DNA reads TGCGCCAGCAGCCGGACCGGGACTAGCGGGAGTTGGGTCAATGAGCAGTTCTTC.